These 30 T cell receptor beta chains were all obtained from the same sample, sequenced in a study of human T cells and chemical hapten exposure. TCRdb re-derived calls from the RACE reads in MiXCR, one entry per CDR3 protein. This sample has 300,000 to 450,000 distinct CDR3 sequences; around 5% occur once, and the top ten carry under 3%. This sample's time point: patch test 1, 2 weeks after DPC sensitization. Treatment noted: therapeutic diphenylcyclopropenone sensitization with weekly scalp DPC. The sequencing used whole blood, collected in connection with sensitization to the hapten diphenylcyclopropenone (DPC). These receptors were taken from a woman aged 45-65 years with alopecia areata. Some clones in this sample may be carry-over from other donors' samples.

This clonotype was seen ten or more times. V is TRBV6-2 or TRBV6-3 and J is TRBJ2-1, with 10 positions matching TRBD2. Germline lookup yields CDR1 MNHEY and CDR2 SVGEGT. This CDR3 spans 14 amino acids. J was trimmed by 1 base and V by 10 bases; bases with no gene match: 4. The CDR3 bases are TGTGCCACCGCACTAGCGGGGTCCTACAATGAGCAGTTCTTC. Its translation: CATALAGSYNEQFF.

The sample holds many counts of this clonotype. This chain links TRBV4-1 with TRBJ2-7, with 7 nucleotides matching TRBD1. After removal of 3 bases from V and 3 bases from J, the junction contained 2 bases not matched to a gene. There are 13 residues in the CDR3. Germline V CDR1 and CDR2: MGHRA, YSYEKL. The CDR3 sequence: CASSQSGGYEQYF. The CDR3 DNA follows: TGCGCCAGCAGCCAGTCAGGGGGCTACGAGCAGTACTTC.

The chain is built from TRBV6-2 or TRBV6-3 and TRBJ1-1, with a weak D call TRBD1 (5 bases). This CDR3 is built from 13 residues. Germline CDR1 is MNHEY and CDR2 is SVGEGT. The V end was cut by 7 bases, the J end by 6 bases, with 15 bases between. The CDR3: CASTNPGGPEAFF. The CDR3 nucleotides are TGTGCCAGCACCAATCCGGGGGGACCTGAAGCTTTCTTT.

This chain connects TRBV29-1 to TRBJ2-2; D is undetermined. The CDR3 is 12 amino acids. Looked up from germline, CDR1 is SQVTM and CDR2 is ANQGSEA. The chain's CDR3 is CSGFSGTGELFF. In nucleotides, the CDR3 is TGCAGTGGCTTCTCGGGCACCGGGGAGCTGTTTTTT.

This clonotype was seen repeatedly, ten times or more. The rearrangement links TRBV3-1 to TRBJ2-7; perhaps TRBD2 as D (6 bases). Per the germline V gene, CDR1 is LGHDT and CDR2 is YNNKEL (reference sequence). Trimming stripped 3 bases from V and 9 bases from J, with 18 bases between. This CDR3 spans 14 amino acids. The CDR3 is CASSHPDYPSAQYF. The CDR3 DNA reads as TGTGCCAGCAGCCACCCGGACTACCCTTCCGCGCAGTACTTC.

The rearrangement joins TRBV12-3 or TRBV12-4 to TRBJ1-2; D may be TRBD1 (5 bases). This CDR3 has 15 residues. Trimming shortened V by 1 base and J by 4 bases, and 13 bases separated the two germline ends. CDR3 bases: TGTGCCAGCAGTTTAGGCACTCTGAGGGGCTATGGCTACACCTTC. Protein sequence: CASSLGTLRGYGYTF.

This clonotype was recorded a few times. This chain links TRBV7-9 with TRBJ1-1; 8 nucleotides align to TRBD1. This CDR3 has 16 residues. V was pared by 8 bases and J by 1 base, with 12 bases of the junction left unmatched. From germline, CDR1 is SEHNR and CDR2 FQNEAQ (reference sequence). In DNA form, the CDR3 reads TGTGCCAGCCGATATGTTGGACAGGGAACGAACACTGAAGCTTTCTTT. Its translation is CASRYVGQGTNTEAFF.

This clonotype was picked up many times. The chain uses TRBV3-1 and TRBJ2-3, with 13 bases matching TRBD2. The CDR3 totals 17 residues. Germline CDR1 and CDR2: LGHDT and YNNKEL (reference sequence). The V segment lost 5 bases and the J segment 4 bases; nucleotides outside the gene matches: 9. The CDR3 bases are TGTGCCAGCAGCGACGGACTAGCGGGGGCCCGGGCAGATACGCAGTATTTT. Its translation: CASSDGLAGARADTQYF.

This clonotype was seen many times. The genes are TRBV29-1 and TRBJ2-3; 9 positions agree with TRBD1. This CDR3 comprises 14 residues. CDR1 SQVTM and CDR2 ANQGSEA come from the germline V gene. The V segment lost 6 bases and the J segment 4 bases; nucleotides outside the gene matches: 8. In DNA form, the CDR3 reads TGCAGCGTCGTACAGGGGGCGAGGTCAGATACGCAGTATTTT. Amino acid sequence: CSVVQGARSDTQYF.

At least ten counts were recorded for this clonotype. This sequence joins TRBV6-5 and TRBJ1-3; 7 bases agree with TRBD1. V lost 6 bases and J lost 3; bases outside the gene matches: 5. The CDR3 sequence is 14 residues long. Germline V gene sequence: CDR1 MNHEY, CDR2 SVGAGI. The CDR3 bases are TGTGCCAGCAGACCGACAGGGAATGGAAACACCATATATTTT. It is translated as CASRPTGNGNTIYF.

The genes are TRBV4-3 and TRBJ2-3, with D unresolved. CDR1 and CDR2 (germline): LGHNA, YSLEER. V was pared by 5 bases and J by 3 bases, with 15 bases between. The CDR3 is made up of 15 amino acids. The CDR3 DNA reads TGCGCCAGCAGCTTGCGGCGGTCCCCAACAGATACGCAGTATTTT. It translates to CASSLRRSPTDTQYF.

The sample holds many counts of this clonotype. The chain joins TRBV27 to TRBJ1-6; 7 nucleotides match TRBD1. Looked up from germline, CDR1 is MNHEY and CDR2 is SMNVEV (reference sequence). After removal of 2 bases from V and 7 bases from J, the junction contained 2 bases not matched to a gene. This CDR3 comprises 14 residues. The CDR3 region has the DNA TGTGCCAGCAGTTTACAGGGGGGGAATTCACCCCTCCACTTT. It encodes CASSLQGGNSPLHF.

Ten or more counts support this clonotype. Here the CDR3 DNA reads TGTGCCAGCAGGCAAACCGGGGGACCGGGGGAAAAACTGTTTTTT. This translates into CASRQTGGPGEKLFF. The V and J genes are TRBV6-5 and TRBJ1-4; tentative D call: TRBD1 (5 bases). V shed 6 bases and J shed 8 bases, with 19 bases lying between them. The CDR3 totals 15 residues. Germline V lookup: CDR1 MNHEY, CDR2 SVGAGI.

This clonotype was detected ten times or more. V is TRBV20-1 and J is TRBJ1-4, with no clear D. The germline V and J ends were trimmed by 5 bases and 4 bases, with 11 bases remaining between them. Germline V lookup: CDR1 DFQATT, CDR2 SNEGSKA (reference sequence). This CDR3 comprises 13 residues. The chain's CDR3 is CSASGSGNEKLFF. For the CDR3, the DNA is TGCAGTGCTTCAGGAAGCGGTAATGAAAAACTGTTTTTT.

In this sample, this clonotype turned up many times. The CDR3 DNA sequence: TGCAGTGCTCACCCGAGTCGGGATATGAATGAGCAGTTCTTC. It is translated as CSAHPSRDMNEQFF. The chain links TRBV20-1 to TRBJ2-1; a weak D match, TRBD2 (5 bases). This CDR3 comprises 14 residues. Germline CDR1 DFQATT, CDR2 SNEGSKA (reference sequence). V lost 5 bases and J 7 bases, leaving 18 bases between the germline ends.

At least ten counts were recorded for this clonotype. This CDR3 is CASSENPAHTEAFF. Written as DNA, the CDR3 is TGTGCCAGCAGCGAAAACCCGGCCCACACTGAAGCTTTCTTT. The chain combines TRBV2 with TRBJ1-1; D unresolved. Germline CDR1 is SNHLY and CDR2 is FYNNEI. This CDR3 contains 14 residues. V lost 6 bases, J lost 3 bases, and 14 bases lay in between. The full variable domain, its missing parts supplied by reference TRBV2 and TRBJ1-1, is EPEVTQTPSHQVTQMGQEVILRCVPISNHLYFYWYRQILGQKVEFLVSFYNNEISEKSEIFDDQFSVERPDGSNFTLKIRSTKLEDSAMYFCASSENPAHTEAFFGQGTRLTVV.

The CDR3 bases are TGCGCCAGCAGCTCAGACAGGGCATCTGAAGCTTTCTTT. It codes for CASSSDRASEAFF. The chain carries TRBV4-1 and TRBJ1-1; 7 positions agree with TRBD1. Trimming cost V 5 bases and J 6 bases; bases outside gene matches: 6. The V gene's germline CDR1 is MGHRA and CDR2 YSYEKL. The CDR3 is 13 residues long.

The table lists this clonotype with a few counts. This chain connects TRBV18 to TRBJ1-1; possible D gene TRBD1, 6 bases. The CDR3 sequence is 13 residues long. CDR1 KGHSH and CDR2 LQKENI come from the germline V gene. With 5 bases removed from V and 10 bases from J, the gap between germline ends came to 17 bases. The DNA for the CDR3 is TGTGCCAGCTCAATCAAAGGACAGAGCGGAGCTTTCTTT. Translated: CASSIKGQSGAFF.

The gene calls are TRBV7-8 and TRBJ1-1; no reliable D call. The V gene lost 5 bases and the J gene lost 3 bases, with 7 bases spanning the gap. Germline CDR1 is SGHVS and CDR2 is FQNEAQ. This CDR3 comprises 12 residues. Here the CDR3 DNA reads TGTGCCAGCAGCCACACGGACACTGAAGCTTTCTTT. Amino acid sequence: CASSHTDTEAFF.

This clonotype came up a few times. The J gene is TRBJ2-3, the V gene TRBV7-9; 8 nucleotides line up with TRBD2. Unmatched junction bases numbered 9, after V lost 8 bases and J lost 5 bases. The CDR3 is made up of 14 amino acids. Per the germline V gene, CDR1 is SEHNR and CDR2 is FQNEAQ (reference sequence). The CDR3 nucleotides are TGTGCCAGCCGGGCCCGGGAGGGCCGAGATACGCAGTATTTT. Translation: CASRAREGRDTQYF. Full variable domain (outside the CDR3, taken from reference TRBV7-9 and TRBJ2-3): DTGVSQNPRHKITKRGQNVTFRCDPISEHNRLYWYRQTLGQGPEFLTYFQNEAQLEKSRLLSDRFSAERPKGSFSTLEIQRTEQGDSAMYLCASRAREGRDTQYFGPGTRLTVL.

This clonotype occurred many times. V gene TRBV2 combines with J gene TRBJ2-7; D may be TRBD2 (6 bases). The germline gives CDR1 SNHLY, CDR2 FYNNEI. There are 10 residues in the CDR3. The V end lost 6 bases, the J end lost 6 bases, and 6 bases lay between the germline ends. In DNA form, the CDR3 reads TGTGCCAGCAGGGGAGGCGAGCAGTACTTC. This sequence encodes CASRGGEQYF.

This clonotype was seen repeatedly, ten times or more. CDR3 residues: CASSLSGRDPDTQYF. The CDR3 DNA reads TGCGCCAGCAGCCTTAGCGGGAGGGACCCAGATACGCAGTATTTT. The chain uses TRBV5-1 and TRBJ2-3, with 11 bases lining up with TRBD2. CDR3 length: 15 residues. Trimming took 4 bases from V and 4 from J; bases not matched to a gene: 5. The germline CDR1 and CDR2 sequences are SGHRS and YFSETQ. The full variable domain, completed using reference TRBV5-1 and TRBJ2-3, is KAGVTQTPRYLIKTRGQQVTLSCSPISGHRSVSWYQQTPGQGLQFLFEYFSETQRNKGNFPGRFSGRQFSNSRSEMNVSTLELGDSALYLCASSLSGRDPDTQYFGPGTRLTVL.

This clonotype has only a few counts. This chain joins TRBV29-1 and TRBJ2-1, with 8 bases matching TRBD2. This CDR3 has 14 amino acids. Germline V lookup: CDR1 SQVTM, CDR2 ANQGSEA. The V segment lost 7 bases and the J segment 7 bases; nucleotides outside the gene matches: 12. As DNA, the CDR3 is TGCAGCGCCCCGGGGGGGGGGTCCTTGAATGAGCAGTTCTTC. As protein: CSAPGGGSLNEQFF.

J is TRBJ2-7 and V is TRBV20-1; 9 bases are shared with TRBD1. The J segment lost 7 bases and the V segment lost 6 bases, leaving 13 bases of the junction unmatched. The germline CDR1 and CDR2 sequences are DFQATT and SNEGSKA (reference sequence). The CDR3 runs 14 residues. In nucleotides, the CDR3 is TGCAGTGCCCTACTCTCCGGGACAGGGCGGGAGCAGTACTTC. Its translation is CSALLSGTGREQYF.

This clonotype came up many times. V usage is TRBV5-1 and J usage is TRBJ2-3; D assignment may be TRBD1 or TRBD2 (5 bases each). The CDR3 totals 13 residues. With 4 bases removed from V and 5 bases from J, the gap between germline ends came to 11 bases. Germline CDR1 and CDR2: SGHRS and YFSETQ. In nucleotides, the CDR3 is TGCGCCAGCAGCCCGGGACCTCTAGATACGCAGTATTTT. Translating gives CASSPGPLDTQYF.

This clonotype was seen more than once but under ten times. The V gene is TRBV5-1, the J gene TRBJ1-1, with a possible D match to TRBD1 (5 bases). The CDR3 totals 13 residues. V shed 4 bases and J shed 4 bases, with 11 bases lying between them. Germline-derived CDR1 and CDR2 are SGHRS and YFSETQ. The CDR3 is CASSPSGFTEAFF. The DNA for the CDR3 is TGCGCCAGCAGCCCCTCAGGGTTCACTGAAGCTTTCTTT.

The table lists this clonotype with a few counts. The chain couples TRBV24-1 to TRBJ2-1, with 8 bases lining up with TRBD2. The CDR3 has 16 amino acids. Trimming took 4 bases from V and 5 from J; bases not matched to a gene: 9. From germline, CDR1 is KGHDR and CDR2 SFDVKD. The CDR3 reads CATSDYGGRTHNEQFF. In DNA, the CDR3 is TGTGCCACCAGTGACTATGGCGGGAGGACACACAATGAGCAGTTCTTC.

This clonotype showed up many times. The gene calls are TRBV3-1 and TRBJ1-3; D unclear. The CDR3 sequence is 12 residues long. The ends were cut back, 3 bases at V and 9 bases at J, with 9 bases in the middle. The V gene's germline CDR1 is LGHDT and CDR2 YNNKEL (reference sequence). CDR3 amino acids: CASSHQTSTIYF. In DNA, the CDR3 is TGTGCCAGCAGCCACCAGACGAGCACCATATATTTT.

The table lists this clonotype with a few counts. The gene calls are TRBV10-1 and TRBJ2-3; D is unresolved. The CDR3 length is 12 residues. Trimming took off 2 bases at V and 4 bases at J, with 4 bases between the two ends. Per germline, CDR1 WNHNN and CDR2 SYGVQD (reference sequence). The CDR3 sequence: CASSEEPDTQYF. CDR3 sequence (DNA): TGCGCCAGCAGTGAGGAACCAGATACGCAGTATTTT.

This clonotype was seen repeatedly, ten times or more. The rearrangement links TRBV28 to TRBJ2-7, with D possibly being TRBD2 (7 bases). The CDR3 extends over 16 amino acids. Germline V CDR1 and CDR2: MDHEN, SYDVKM. Trimming pared 2 bases from V and 2 bases from J, leaving 16 bases between. DNA for the CDR3: TGTGCCAGCAGTTTACCTAGGGGGGGAATTACCTACGAGCAGTACTTC. Translating it yields CASSLPRGGITYEQYF.